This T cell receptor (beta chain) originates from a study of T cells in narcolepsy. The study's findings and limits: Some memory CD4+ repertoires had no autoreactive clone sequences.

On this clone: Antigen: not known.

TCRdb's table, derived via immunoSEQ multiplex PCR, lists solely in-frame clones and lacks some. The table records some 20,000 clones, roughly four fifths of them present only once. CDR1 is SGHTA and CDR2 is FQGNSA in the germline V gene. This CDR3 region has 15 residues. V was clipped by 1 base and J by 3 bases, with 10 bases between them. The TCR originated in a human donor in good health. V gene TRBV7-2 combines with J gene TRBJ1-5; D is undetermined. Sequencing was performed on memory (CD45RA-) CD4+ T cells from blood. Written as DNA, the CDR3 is TGTGCCAGCAGCTTAGTACTCAGAAACAATCAGCCCCAGCATTTT. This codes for CASSLVLRNNQPQHF.